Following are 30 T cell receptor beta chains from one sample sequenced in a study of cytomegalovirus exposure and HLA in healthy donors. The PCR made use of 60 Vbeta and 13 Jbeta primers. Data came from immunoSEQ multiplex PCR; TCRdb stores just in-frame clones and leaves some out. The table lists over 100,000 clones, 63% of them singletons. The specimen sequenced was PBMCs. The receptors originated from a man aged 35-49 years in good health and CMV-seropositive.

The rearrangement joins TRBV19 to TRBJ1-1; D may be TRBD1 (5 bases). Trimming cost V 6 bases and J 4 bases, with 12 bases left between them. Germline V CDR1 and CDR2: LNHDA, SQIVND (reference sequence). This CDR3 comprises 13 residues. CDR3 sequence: CASSPGFGTEAFF. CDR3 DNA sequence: TGTGCCAGTAGCCCAGGGTTTGGCACTGAAGCTTTCTTT.

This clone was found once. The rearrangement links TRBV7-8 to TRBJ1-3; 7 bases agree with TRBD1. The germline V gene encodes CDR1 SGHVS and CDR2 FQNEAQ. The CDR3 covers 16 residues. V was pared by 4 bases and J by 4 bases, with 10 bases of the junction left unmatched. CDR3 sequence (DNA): TGTGCCAGCAGCTCTGCCGGACAGGCAGGAGGAAACACCATATATTTT. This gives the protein CASSSAGQAGGNTIYF.

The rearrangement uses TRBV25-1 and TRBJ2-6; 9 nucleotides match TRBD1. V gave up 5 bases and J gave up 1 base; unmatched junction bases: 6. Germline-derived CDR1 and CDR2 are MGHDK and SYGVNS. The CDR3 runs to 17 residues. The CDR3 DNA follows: TGTGCCAGCAGTAATACAGGGGGCTTTTCTGGGGCCAACGTCCTGACTTTC. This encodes CASSNTGGFSGANVLTF. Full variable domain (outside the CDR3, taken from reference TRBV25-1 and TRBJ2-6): EADIYQTPRYLVIGTGKKITLECSQTMGHDKMYWYQQDPGMELHLIHYSYGVNSTEKGDLSSESTVSRIRTEHFPLTLESARPSHTSQYLCASSNTGGFSGANVLTFGAGSRLTVL.

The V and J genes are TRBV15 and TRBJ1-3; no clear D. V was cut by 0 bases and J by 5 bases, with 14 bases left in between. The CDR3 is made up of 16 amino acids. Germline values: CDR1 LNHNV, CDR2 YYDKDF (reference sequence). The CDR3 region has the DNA TGTGCCACCAGCAGAGATTATGACTCCTCCAGAAACACCATATATTTT. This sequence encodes CATSRDYDSSRNTIYF.

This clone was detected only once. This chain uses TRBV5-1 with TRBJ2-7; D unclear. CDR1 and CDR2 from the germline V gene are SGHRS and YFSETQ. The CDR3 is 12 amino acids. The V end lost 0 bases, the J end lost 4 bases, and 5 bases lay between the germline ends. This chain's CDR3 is CASSLVSYEQYF. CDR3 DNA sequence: TGCGCCAGCAGCTTGGTATCGTACGAGCAGTACTTC.

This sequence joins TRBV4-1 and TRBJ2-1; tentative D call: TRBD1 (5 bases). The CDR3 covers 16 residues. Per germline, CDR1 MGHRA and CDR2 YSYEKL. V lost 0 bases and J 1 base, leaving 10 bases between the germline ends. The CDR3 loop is CASSQEGVPSYNEQFF. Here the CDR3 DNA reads TGCGCCAGCAGCCAAGAAGGGGTTCCGTCCTACAATGAGCAGTTCTTC.

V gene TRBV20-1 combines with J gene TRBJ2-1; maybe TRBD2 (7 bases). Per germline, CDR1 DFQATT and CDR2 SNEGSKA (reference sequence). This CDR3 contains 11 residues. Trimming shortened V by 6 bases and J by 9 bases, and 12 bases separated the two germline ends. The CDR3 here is CSAGRGGEQFF. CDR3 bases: TGCAGTGCAGGAAGGGGGGGTGAGCAGTTCTTC.

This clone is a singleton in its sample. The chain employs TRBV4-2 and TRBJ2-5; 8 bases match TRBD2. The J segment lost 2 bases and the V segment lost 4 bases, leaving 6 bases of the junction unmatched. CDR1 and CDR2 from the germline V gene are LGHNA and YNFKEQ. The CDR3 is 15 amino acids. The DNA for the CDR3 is TGTGCCAGCAGCCCCCGAGCGGGAGATCAAGAGACCCAGTACTTC. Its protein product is CASSPRAGDQETQYF.

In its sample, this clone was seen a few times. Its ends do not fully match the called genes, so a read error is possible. CDR3 loop: CASSYSPGLAGLF. The CDR3 DNA is TGTGCCAGCAGTTACTCCCCGGGACTAGCGGGACTATTC. The V call is TRBV6-6, the J call TRBJ2-7; 13 bases are shared with TRBD2. The CDR3 spans 13 residues. Germline V gene lookup returns CDR1 MNHNY and CDR2 SVGAGI (reference sequence).

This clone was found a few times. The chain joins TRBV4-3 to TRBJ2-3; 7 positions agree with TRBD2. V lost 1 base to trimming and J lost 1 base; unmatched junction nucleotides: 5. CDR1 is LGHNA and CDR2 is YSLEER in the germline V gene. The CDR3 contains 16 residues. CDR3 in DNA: TGCGCCAGCAGCCAAGTCCCTAGCGGAGGCACAGATACGCAGTATTTT. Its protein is CASSQVPSGGTDTQYF.

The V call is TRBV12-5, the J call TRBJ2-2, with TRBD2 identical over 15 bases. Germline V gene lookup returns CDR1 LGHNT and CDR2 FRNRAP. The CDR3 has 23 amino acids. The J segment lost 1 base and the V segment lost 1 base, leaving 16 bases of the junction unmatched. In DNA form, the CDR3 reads TGTGCTAGTGGTTTGGCCCCAGGGGGACTAGCGGGAGGCCATAGGTTGAACACCGGGGAGCTGTTTTTT. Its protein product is CASGLAPGGLAGGHRLNTGELFF.

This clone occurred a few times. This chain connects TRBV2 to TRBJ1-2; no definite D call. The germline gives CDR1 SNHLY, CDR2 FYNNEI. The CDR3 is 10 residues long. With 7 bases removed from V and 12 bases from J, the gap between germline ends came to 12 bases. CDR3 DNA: TGTGCCAGCATCCGGGAATCACACACCTTC. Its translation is CASIRESHTF.

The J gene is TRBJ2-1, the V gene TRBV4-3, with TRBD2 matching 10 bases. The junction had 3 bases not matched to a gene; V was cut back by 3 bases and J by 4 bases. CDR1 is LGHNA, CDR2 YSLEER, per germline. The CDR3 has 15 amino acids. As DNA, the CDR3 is TGCGCCAGCAGCCAGATGGGACTAGCGTACAATGAGCAGTTCTTC. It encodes CASSQMGLAYNEQFF.

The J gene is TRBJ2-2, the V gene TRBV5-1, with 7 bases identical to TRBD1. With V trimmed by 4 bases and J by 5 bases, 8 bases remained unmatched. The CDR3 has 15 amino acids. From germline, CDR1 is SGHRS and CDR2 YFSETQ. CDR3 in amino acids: CASSPRGTETGELFF. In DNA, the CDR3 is TGCGCCAGCAGCCCCAGGGGGACCGAAACCGGGGAGCTGTTTTTT.

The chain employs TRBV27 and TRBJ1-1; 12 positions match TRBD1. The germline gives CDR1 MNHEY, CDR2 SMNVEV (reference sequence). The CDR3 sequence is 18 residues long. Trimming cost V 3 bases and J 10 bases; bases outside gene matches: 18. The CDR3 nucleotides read TGTGCCAGCAGTTTGGCGGGACAGGGGGCGACCTGGGGGCGGGGAGCTTTCTTT. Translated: CASSLAGQGATWGRGAFF.

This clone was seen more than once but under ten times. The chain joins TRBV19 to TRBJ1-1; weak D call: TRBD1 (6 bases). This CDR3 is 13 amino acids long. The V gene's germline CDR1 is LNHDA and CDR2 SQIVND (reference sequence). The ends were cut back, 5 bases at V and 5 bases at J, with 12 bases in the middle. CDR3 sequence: CASSQTTGTEAFF. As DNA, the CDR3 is TGTGCCAGTAGTCAGACCACAGGGACTGAAGCTTTCTTT. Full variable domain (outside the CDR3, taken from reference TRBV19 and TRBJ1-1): DGGITQSPKYLFRKEGQNVTLSCEQNLNHDAMYWYRQDPGQGLRLIYYSQIVNDFQKGDIAEGYSVSREKKESFPLTVTSAQKNPTAFYLCASSQTTGTEAFFGQGTRLTVV.

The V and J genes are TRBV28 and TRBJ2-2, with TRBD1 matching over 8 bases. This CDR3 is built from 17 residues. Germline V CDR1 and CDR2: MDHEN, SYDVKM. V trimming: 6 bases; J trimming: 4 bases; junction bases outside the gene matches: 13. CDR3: CASSMGVAGGFTGELFF. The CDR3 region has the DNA TGTGCCAGCAGCATGGGGGTCGCAGGGGGCTTCACCGGGGAGCTGTTTTTT.

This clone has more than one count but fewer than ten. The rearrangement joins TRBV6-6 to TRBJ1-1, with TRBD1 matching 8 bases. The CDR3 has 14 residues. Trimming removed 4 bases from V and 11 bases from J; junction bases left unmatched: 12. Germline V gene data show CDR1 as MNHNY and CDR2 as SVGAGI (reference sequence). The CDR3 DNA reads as TGTGCCAGCAGTTTCGGGACAGGAAATGGTATGGCTTTCTTT. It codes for CASSFGTGNGMAFF.

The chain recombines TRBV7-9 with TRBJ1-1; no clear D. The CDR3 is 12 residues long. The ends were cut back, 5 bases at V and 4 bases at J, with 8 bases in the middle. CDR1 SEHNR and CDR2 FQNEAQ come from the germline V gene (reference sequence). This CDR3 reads CASSPQATEAFF. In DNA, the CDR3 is TGTGCCAGCAGCCCCCAAGCCACTGAAGCTTTCTTT.

The CDR3 sequence: CASSVGPANTGELFF. For the CDR3, the DNA is TGTGCCAGCAGCGTAGGCCCAGCGAACACCGGGGAGCTGTTTTTT. The V and J genes are TRBV9 and TRBJ2-2; D uncertain. The CDR3 has 15 residues. The germline gives CDR1 SGDLS, CDR2 YYNGEE. V was shortened by 0 bases and J by 0 bases, with 6 bases between the two germline ends. The variable domain in full, with the rest retrieved from reference TRBV9 and TRBJ2-2, is DSGVTQTPKHLITATGQRVTLRCSPRSGDLSVYWYQQSLDQGLQFLIQYYNGEERAKGNILERFSAQQFPDLHSELNLSSLELGDSALYFCASSVGPANTGELFFGEGSRLTVL.

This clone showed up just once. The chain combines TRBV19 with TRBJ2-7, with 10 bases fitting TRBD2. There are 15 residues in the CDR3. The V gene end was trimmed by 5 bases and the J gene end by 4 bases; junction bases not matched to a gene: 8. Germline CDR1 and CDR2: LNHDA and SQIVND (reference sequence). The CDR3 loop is CASSPVAGGSYEQYF. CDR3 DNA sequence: TGTGCCAGTAGTCCGGTAGCGGGAGGATCTTACGAGCAGTACTTC.

CDR3 residues: CAWSGGPNQPQHF. For the CDR3, the DNA is TGTGCCTGGAGTGGGGGGCCCAATCAGCCCCAGCATTTT. The rearrangement joins TRBV30 to TRBJ1-5, with D possibly being TRBD1 (6 bases). V gave up 1 base and J gave up 3 bases, with 7 bases separating them. Looked up from germline, CDR1 is GTSNPN and CDR2 is SVGIG (reference sequence). The CDR3 sequence is 13 residues long.

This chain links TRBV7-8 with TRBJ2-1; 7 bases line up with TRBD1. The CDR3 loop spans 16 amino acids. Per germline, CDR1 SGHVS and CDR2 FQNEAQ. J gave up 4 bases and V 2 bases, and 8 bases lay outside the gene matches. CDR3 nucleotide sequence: TGTGCCAGCAGCTTACCCACAGGGGTTGGGTACAATGAGCAGTTCTTC. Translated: CASSLPTGVGYNEQFF.

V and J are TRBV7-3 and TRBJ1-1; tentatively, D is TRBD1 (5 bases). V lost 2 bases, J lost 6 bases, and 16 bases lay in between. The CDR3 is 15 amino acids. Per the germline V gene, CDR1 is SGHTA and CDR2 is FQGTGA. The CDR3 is CASSLAVGPGAEAFF. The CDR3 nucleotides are TGTGCCAGCAGCTTAGCGGTAGGACCGGGGGCTGAAGCTTTCTTT. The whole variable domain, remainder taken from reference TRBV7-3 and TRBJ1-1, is GAGVSQTPSNKVTEKGKYVELRCDPISGHTALYWYRQSLGQGPEFLIYFQGTGAADDSGLPNDRFFAVRPEGSVSTLKIQRTERGDSAVYLCASSLAVGPGAEAFFGQGTRLTVV.

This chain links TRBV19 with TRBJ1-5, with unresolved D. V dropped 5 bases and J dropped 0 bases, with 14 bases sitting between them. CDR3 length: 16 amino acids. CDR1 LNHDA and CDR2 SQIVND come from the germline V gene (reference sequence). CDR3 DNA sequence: TGTGCCAGTAGTCCTCGTGGAGAGTATAGCAATCAGCCCCAGCATTTT. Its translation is CASSPRGEYSNQPQHF.

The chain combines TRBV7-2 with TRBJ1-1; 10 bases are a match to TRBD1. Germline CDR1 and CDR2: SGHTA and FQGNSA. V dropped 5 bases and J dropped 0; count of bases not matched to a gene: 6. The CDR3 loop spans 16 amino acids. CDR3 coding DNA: TGTGCCAGCAGCCCTGGGACAGGGGCCTTGAACACTGAAGCTTTCTTT. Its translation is CASSPGTGALNTEAFF.

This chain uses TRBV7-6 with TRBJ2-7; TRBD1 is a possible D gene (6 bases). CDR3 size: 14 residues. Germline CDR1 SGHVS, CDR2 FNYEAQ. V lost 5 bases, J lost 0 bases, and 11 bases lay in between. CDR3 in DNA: TGTGCCAGCAGCCTCGGACAGAGCTCCTACGAGCAGTACTTC. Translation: CASSLGQSSYEQYF.

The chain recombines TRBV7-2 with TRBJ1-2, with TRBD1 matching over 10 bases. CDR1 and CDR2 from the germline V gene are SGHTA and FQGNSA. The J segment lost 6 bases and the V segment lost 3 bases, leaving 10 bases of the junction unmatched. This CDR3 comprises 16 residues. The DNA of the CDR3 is TGTGCCAGCAGCTTCCGACAGGGGGCAGTAAGGAATGGCTACACCTTC. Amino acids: CASSFRQGAVRNGYTF.

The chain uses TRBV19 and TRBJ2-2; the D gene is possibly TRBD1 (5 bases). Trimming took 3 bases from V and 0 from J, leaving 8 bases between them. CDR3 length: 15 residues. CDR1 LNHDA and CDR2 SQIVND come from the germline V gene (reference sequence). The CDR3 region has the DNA TGTGCCAGTAGTATTCAGGGCGCGAACACCGGGGAGCTGTTTTTT. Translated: CASSIQGANTGELFF.

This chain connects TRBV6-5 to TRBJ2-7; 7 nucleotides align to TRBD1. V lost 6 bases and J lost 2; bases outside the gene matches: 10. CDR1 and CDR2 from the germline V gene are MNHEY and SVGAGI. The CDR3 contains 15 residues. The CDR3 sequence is CASRYRDSGAYEQYF. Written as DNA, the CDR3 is TGTGCCAGCAGATACCGGGACAGCGGAGCCTACGAGCAGTACTTC.